The present T cell receptor beta chain was sequenced within a study of blood T cell repertoires in COVID-19. On the study more broadly: Whether acute or convalescent, the COVID-19 samples came from the United States, Italy and Spain. From T cells, B-cell-depleted T cells, or PBMCs came the material, which was cDNA or gDNA.

The CDR3 length is 14 residues. Germline CDR1 is SGHTA and CDR2 is FQGNSA. V dropped 1 base and J dropped 4 bases, with 7 bases sitting between them. Original data processing: Counts of nucleated cells, estimated from reference gene primer amplification, were obtained. Profiled with immunoSEQ multiplex PCR; TCRdb holds only in-frame clones, not every one. V, J and clone size were drawn from that table, and D and trimming were deduced from the DNA. The profile shows approximately 140,000 clones, about four fifths of them singletons. The sequencing input was peripheral blood. The chain carries TRBV7-2 and TRBJ2-2; D is perhaps TRBD2 (6 bases). The receptor comes from a human donor in a cohort sampled during active COVID-19. CDR3 in amino acids: CASSLVGGTGELFF. The CDR3 DNA reads as TGTGCCAGCAGCTTAGTGGGGGGCACCGGGGAGCTGTTTTTT.